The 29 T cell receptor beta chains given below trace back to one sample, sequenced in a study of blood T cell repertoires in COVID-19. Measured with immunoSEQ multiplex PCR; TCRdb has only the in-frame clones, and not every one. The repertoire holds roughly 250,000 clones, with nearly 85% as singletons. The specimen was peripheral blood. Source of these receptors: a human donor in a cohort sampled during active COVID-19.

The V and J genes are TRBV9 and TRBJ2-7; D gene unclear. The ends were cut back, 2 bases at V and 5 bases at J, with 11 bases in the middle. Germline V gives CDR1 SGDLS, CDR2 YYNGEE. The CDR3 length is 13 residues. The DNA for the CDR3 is TGTGCCAGCAGCGTGTCCCTCGCGAACGAGCAGTACTTC. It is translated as CASSVSLANEQYF.

The CDR3 spells CASNTGGAEAFF. For the CDR3, the DNA is TGTGCCAGCAACACAGGGGGCGCTGAAGCTTTCTTT. The chain combines TRBV7-9 with TRBJ1-1; 9 bases agree with TRBD1. CDR3 size: 12 residues. CDR1 and CDR2 from the germline V gene are SEHNR and FQNEAQ (reference sequence). V lost 7 bases, J lost 6 bases, and 3 bases stayed unmatched.

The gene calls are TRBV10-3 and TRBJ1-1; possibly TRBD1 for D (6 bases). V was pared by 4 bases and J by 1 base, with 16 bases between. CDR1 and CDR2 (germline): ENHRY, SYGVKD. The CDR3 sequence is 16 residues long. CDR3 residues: CAISASPGQSNTEAFF. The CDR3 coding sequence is TGTGCCATCAGTGCATCCCCGGGACAATCGAACACTGAAGCTTTCTTT.

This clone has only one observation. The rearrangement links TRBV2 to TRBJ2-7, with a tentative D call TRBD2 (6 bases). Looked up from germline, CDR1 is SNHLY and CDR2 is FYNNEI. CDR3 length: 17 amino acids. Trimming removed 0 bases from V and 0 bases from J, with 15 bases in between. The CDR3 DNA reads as TGTGCCAGCAGTGAAGCGCTTCGAGCGACTAGCTCCTACGAGCAGTACTTC. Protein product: CASSEALRATSSYEQYF.

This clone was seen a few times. The CDR3 bases are TGTGCCATCAGTGAGTCGCCGCTAGCGGGAGGATGGAATGAGCAGTTCTTC. This sequence encodes CAISESPLAGGWNEQFF. The gene calls are TRBV10-3 and TRBJ2-1; 11 bases match TRBD2. CDR3 length equals 17 residues. V was clipped by 0 bases and J by 7 bases; unmatched bases: 8. Germline V gene sequence: CDR1 ENHRY, CDR2 SYGVKD.

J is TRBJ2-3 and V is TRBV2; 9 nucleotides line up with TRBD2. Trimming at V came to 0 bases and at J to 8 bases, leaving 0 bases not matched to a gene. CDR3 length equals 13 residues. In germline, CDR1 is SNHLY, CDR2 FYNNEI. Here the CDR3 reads CASSEATSGTQYF. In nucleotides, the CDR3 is TGTGCCAGCAGTGAAGCGACTAGCGGTACGCAGTATTTT.

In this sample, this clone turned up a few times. The CDR3 DNA follows: TGTGCCAGCAGCTTGACTAACCCTAGTTATGGCTACACCTTC. Protein sequence: CASSLTNPSYGYTF. The chain is built from TRBV7-8 and TRBJ1-2; D gene unclear. The CDR3 is 14 residues long. The V end was cut by 3 bases, the J end by 5 bases, with 13 bases between. Germline V gives CDR1 SGHVS, CDR2 FQNEAQ. Drawing the rest from reference TRBV7-8 and TRBJ1-2, the complete variable domain is GAGVSQSPRYKVAKRGQDVALRCDPISGHVSLFWYQQALGQGPEFLTYFQNEAQLDKSGLPSDRFFAERPEGSVSTLKIQRTQQEDSAVYLCASSLTNPSYGYTFGSGTRLTVV.

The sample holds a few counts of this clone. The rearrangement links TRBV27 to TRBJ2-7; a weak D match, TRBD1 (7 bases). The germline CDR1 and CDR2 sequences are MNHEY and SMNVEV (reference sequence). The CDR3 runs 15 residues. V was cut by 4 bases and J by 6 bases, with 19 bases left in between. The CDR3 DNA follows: TGTGCCAGCAGTTCACCGACAGGGAGGCTGTCCGAGCAGTACTTC. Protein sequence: CASSSPTGRLSEQYF.

The CDR3 protein is CASSQEGSGWETQYF. The CDR3 DNA reads TGTGCCAGCAGCCAAGAGGGCAGTGGGTGGGAGACCCAGTACTTC. This chain uses TRBV3-1 (or the pseudogene TRBV3-2) with TRBJ2-5; D gene unclear. V was cut by 0 bases and J by 5 bases, with 13 bases left in between. There are 15 residues in the CDR3. Germline CDR1 reads LGHDT; CDR2 reads YNNKEL (reference sequence).

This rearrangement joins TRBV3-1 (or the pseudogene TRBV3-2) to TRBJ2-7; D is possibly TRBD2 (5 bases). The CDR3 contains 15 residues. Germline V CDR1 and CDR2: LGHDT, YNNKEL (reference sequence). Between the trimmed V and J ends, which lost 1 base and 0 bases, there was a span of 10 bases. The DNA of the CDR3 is TGTGCCAGCAGCCAAGGAGGGATGAGCTCCTACGAGCAGTACTTC. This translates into CASSQGGMSSYEQYF.

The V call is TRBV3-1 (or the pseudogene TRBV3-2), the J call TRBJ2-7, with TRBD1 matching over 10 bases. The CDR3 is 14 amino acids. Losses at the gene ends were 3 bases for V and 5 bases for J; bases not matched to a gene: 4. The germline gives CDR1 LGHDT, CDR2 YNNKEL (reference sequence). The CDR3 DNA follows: TGTGCCAGCAGCCACACCGGGACAGGGGACGAGCAGTACTTC. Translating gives CASSHTGTGDEQYF.

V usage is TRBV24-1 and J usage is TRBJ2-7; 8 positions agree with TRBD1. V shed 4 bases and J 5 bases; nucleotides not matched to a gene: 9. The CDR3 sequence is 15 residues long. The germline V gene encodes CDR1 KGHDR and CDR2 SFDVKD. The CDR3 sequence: CATSDSTGVADEQYF. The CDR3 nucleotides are TGTGCCACCAGTGACTCGACAGGGGTGGCCGACGAGCAGTACTTC.

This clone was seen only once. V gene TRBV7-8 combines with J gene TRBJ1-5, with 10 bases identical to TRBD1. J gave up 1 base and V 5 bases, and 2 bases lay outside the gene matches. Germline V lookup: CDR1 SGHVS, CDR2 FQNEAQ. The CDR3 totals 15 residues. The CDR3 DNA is TGTGCCAGCAGCAGGGGACAGGGGAGCAATCAGCCCCAGCATTTT. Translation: CASSRGQGSNQPQHF.

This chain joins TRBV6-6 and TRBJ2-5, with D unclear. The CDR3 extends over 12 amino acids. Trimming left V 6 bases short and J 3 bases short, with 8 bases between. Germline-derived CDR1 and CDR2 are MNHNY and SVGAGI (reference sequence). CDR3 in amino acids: CASSQTEETQYF. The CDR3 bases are TGTGCCAGCAGCCAGACTGAAGAGACCCAGTACTTC.

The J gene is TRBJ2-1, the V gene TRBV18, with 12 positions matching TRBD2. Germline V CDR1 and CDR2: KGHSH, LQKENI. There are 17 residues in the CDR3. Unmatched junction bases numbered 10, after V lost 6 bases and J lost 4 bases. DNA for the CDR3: TGTGCCAGCTCTGTACTAGCGGGAGGACGCTATTACAATGAGCAGTTCTTC. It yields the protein CASSVLAGGRYYNEQFF. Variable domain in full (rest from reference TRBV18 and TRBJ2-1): NAGVMQNPRHLVRRRGQEARLRCSPMKGHSHVYWYRQLPEEGLKFMVYLQKENIIDESGMPKERFSAEFPKEGPSILRIQQVVRGDSAAYFCASSVLAGGRYYNEQFFGPGTRLTVL.

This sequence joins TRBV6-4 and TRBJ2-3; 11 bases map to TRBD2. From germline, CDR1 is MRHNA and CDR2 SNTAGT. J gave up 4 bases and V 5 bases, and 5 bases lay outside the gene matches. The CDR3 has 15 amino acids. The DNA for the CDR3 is TGTGCCAGCAGTTCGTTAGCGGGAGGGGCAGATACGCAGTATTTT. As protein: CASSSLAGGADTQYF.

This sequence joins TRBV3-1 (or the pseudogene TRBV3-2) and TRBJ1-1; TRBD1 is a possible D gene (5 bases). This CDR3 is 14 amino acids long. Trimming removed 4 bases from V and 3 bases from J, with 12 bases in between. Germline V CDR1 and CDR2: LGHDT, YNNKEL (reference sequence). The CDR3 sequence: CASSRSGGDTEAFF. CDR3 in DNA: TGTGCCAGCAGCCGCTCTGGGGGGGACACTGAAGCTTTCTTT.

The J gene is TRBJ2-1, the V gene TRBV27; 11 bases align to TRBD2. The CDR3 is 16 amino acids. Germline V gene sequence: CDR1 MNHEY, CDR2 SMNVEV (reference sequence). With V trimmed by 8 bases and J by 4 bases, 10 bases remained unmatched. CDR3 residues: CASGKDLAGGYNEQFF. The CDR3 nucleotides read TGTGCCAGCGGGAAAGATCTAGCGGGGGGATACAATGAGCAGTTCTTC.

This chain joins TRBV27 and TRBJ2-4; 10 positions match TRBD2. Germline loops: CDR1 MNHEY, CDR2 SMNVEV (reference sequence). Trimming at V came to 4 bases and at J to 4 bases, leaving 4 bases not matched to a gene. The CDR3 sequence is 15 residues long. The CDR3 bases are TGTGCCAGCAGTTCCTCGACTAGCGGGAAAAACATTCAGTACTTC. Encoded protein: CASSSSTSGKNIQYF.

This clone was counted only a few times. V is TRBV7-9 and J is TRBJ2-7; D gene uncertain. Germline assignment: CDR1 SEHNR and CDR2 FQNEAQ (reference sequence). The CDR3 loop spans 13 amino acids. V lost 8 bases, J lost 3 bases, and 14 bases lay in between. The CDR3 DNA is TGTGCCAGCCGCCGCACAGAGATCTACGAGCAGTACTTC. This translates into CASRRTEIYEQYF.

CDR3 DNA: TGTGCCAGCAGTTTATGGGGGGGAACGTCCTACAATGAGCAGTTCTTC. Its translation is CASSLWGGTSYNEQFF. V is TRBV27 and J is TRBJ2-1; 7 bases are shared with TRBD2. The CDR3 sequence is 16 residues long. From germline, CDR1 is MNHEY and CDR2 SMNVEV (reference sequence). Trimming cost V 1 base and J 1 base; bases outside gene matches: 4.

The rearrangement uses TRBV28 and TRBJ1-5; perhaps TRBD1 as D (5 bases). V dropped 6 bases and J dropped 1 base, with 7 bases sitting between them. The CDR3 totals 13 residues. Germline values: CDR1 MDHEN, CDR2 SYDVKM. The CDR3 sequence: CASRGGSNQPQHF. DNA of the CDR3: TGTGCCAGCAGGGGGGGGAGCAATCAGCCCCAGCATTTT.

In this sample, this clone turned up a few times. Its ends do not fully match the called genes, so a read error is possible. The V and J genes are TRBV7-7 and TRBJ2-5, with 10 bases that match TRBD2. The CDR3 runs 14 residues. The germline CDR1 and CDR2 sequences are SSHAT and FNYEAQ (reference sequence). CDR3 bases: TGTGCTAGCAGCTTAGCGGGAGGAGTGGAAACCCAGTACTTC. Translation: CASSLAGGVETQYF.

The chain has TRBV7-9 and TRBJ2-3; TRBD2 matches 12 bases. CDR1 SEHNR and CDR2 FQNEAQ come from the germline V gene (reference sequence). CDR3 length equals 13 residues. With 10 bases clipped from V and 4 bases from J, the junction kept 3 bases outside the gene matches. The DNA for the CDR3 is TGTGCCACACCTAGCGGGGGGGCAGATACGCAGTATTTT. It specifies CATPSGGADTQYF.

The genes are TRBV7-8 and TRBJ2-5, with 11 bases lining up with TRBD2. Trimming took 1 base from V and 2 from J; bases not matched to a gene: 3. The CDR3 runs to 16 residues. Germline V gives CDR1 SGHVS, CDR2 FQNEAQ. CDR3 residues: CASSLVVAGGQETQYF. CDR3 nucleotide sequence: TGTGCCAGCAGCTTAGTGGTAGCGGGGGGGCAAGAGACCCAGTACTTC.

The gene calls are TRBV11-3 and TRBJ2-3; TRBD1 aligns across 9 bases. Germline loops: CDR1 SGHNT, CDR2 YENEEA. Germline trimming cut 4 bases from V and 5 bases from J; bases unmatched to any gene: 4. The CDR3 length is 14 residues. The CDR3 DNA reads TGTGCCAGCAGCTCCGGACAGGGGAAAGATACGCAGTATTTT. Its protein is CASSSGQGKDTQYF.

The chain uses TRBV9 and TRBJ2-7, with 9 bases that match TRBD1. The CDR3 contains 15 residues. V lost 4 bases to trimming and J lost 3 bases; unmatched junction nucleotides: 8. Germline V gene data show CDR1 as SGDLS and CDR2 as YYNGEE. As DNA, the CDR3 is TGTGCCAGCAGCCCCACGGGACAGGGTGGCTACGAGCAGTACTTC. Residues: CASSPTGQGGYEQYF.

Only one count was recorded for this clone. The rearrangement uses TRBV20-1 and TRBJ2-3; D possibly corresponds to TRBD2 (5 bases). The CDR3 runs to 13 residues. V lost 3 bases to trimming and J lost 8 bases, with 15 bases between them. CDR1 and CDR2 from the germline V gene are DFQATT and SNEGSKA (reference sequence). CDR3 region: CSASTQRRGTQYF. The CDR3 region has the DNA TGCAGTGCTAGTACGCAGCGCCGGGGTACGCAGTATTTT.

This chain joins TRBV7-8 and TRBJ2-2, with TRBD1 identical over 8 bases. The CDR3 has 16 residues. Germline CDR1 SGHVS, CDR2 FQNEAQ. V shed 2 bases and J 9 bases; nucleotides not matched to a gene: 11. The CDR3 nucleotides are TGTGCCAGCAGCTTATTTCCCCTTCAGGGGGCCCGGGAGCTGTTTTTT. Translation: CASSLFPLQGARELFF.